Each of the 18 T cell receptor beta chains below was sequenced from the same sample in a study of CD8 T cells in ankylosing spondylitis. TCRdb ran MiXCR on the 5' RACE reads and lists one entry per CDR3 protein. The data contain around 150,000 distinct CDR3 sequences, about 7% of them seen just once; the ten biggest clones take up about an eighth. The sequenced sample consisted of blood, either unsorted or a sorted T cell fraction (not recorded which). Receptors were obtained from a female donor with ankylosing spondylitis or in good health (not recorded which).

This clonotype has ten or more counts. This chain uses TRBV29-1 with TRBJ1-1; D may be TRBD1 (5 bases). This CDR3 comprises 18 residues. In germline, CDR1 is SQVTM, CDR2 ANQGSEA. The V end lost 4 bases, the J end lost 0 bases, and 24 bases lay between the germline ends. The CDR3: CSVGIRRVDGTVNTEAFF. As DNA, the CDR3 is TGCAGCGTTGGTATAAGGAGGGTTGATGGGACCGTGAACACTGAAGCTTTCTTT.

This clonotype appeared many times. The chain has TRBV27 and TRBJ2-7; D remains unclear. This CDR3 region has 18 residues. The V end was cut by 2 bases, the J end by 0 bases, with 20 bases between. CDR1 MNHEY and CDR2 SMNVEV come from the germline V gene (reference sequence). The DNA for the CDR3 is TGTGCCAGCAGTTTACAAATGATGGATGGGTCCACCTCCTACGAGCAGTACTTC. Its protein product is CASSLQMMDGSTSYEQYF.

In this sample, this clonotype turned up many times. The chain has TRBV7-8 and TRBJ2-3; D gene uncertain. V lost 2 bases to trimming and J lost 2 bases, with 8 bases between them. This CDR3 comprises 14 residues. CDR1 and CDR2 (germline): SGHVS, FQNEAQ. DNA for the CDR3: TGTGCCAGCAGCTTACTAGAGGCCACAGATACGCAGTATTTT. As protein: CASSLLEATDTQYF.

This clonotype was found many times. The rearrangement joins TRBV5-1 to TRBJ1-2; 9 positions match TRBD1. Germline values: CDR1 SGHRS, CDR2 YFSETQ. Unmatched junction bases numbered 12, after V lost 0 bases and J lost 3 bases. CDR3 length equals 18 residues. CDR3 sequence reads: CASSLGRDRALRDYGYTF. DNA of the CDR3: TGCGCCAGCAGCTTGGGACGGGACAGGGCGCTAAGGGACTATGGCTACACCTTC. Full variable domain (outside the CDR3, taken from reference TRBV5-1 and TRBJ1-2): KAGVTQTPRYLIKTRGQQVTLSCSPISGHRSVSWYQQTPGQGLQFLFEYFSETQRNKGNFPGRFSGRQFSNSRSEMNVSTLELGDSALYLCASSLGRDRALRDYGYTFGSGTRLTVV.

This clonotype was counted many times. The rearrangement uses TRBV19 and TRBJ2-5; D is unclear. V dropped 1 base and J dropped 4 bases, with 13 bases sitting between them. Germline V CDR1 and CDR2: LNHDA, SQIVND (reference sequence). This CDR3 is 15 amino acids long. The CDR3 DNA is TGTGCCAGTAGTATAGGTCCCCTTCGCCGAGAGACCCAGTACTTC. Translation gives CASSIGPLRRETQYF.

This clonotype was seen ten or more times. This chain joins TRBV7-2 and TRBJ2-7; no clear D gene. Germline lookup yields CDR1 SGHTA and CDR2 FQGNSA. The CDR3 is made up of 14 amino acids. V was clipped by 2 bases and J by 0 bases, with 8 bases between them. The CDR3 here is CASSLTEGSYEQYF. CDR3 coding DNA: TGTGCCAGCAGCTTAACAGAAGGCTCCTACGAGCAGTACTTC. Looking up the rest from reference TRBV7-2 and TRBJ2-7 gives the full variable domain: GAGVSQSPSNKVTEKGKDVELRCDPISGHTALYWYRQSLGQGLEFLIYFQGNSAPDKSGLPSDRFSAERTGGSVSTLTIQRTQQEDSAVYLCASSLTEGSYEQYFGPGTRLTVT.

This clonotype has a count of ten or more. The genes are TRBV20-1 and TRBJ1-4; 7 bases are shared with TRBD1. The CDR3 is made up of 14 amino acids. With V trimmed by 6 bases and J by 5 bases, 9 bases remained unmatched. CDR1 and CDR2 (germline): DFQATT, SNEGSKA (reference sequence). The CDR3 loop reads CSAGEGASNEKLFF. CDR3 sequence (DNA): TGCAGTGCGGGGGAGGGGGCCTCAAATGAAAAACTGTTTTTT.

In this sample, this clonotype turned up many times. The chain combines TRBV14 with TRBJ1-1; weak D call: TRBD1 (5 bases). Germline CDR1 is SGHDN and CDR2 is FVKESK. The CDR3 is 14 residues long. V was cut by 3 bases and J by 5 bases, with 13 bases left in between. The CDR3 reads CASSHASRATEAFF. The CDR3 DNA follows: TGTGCCAGCAGCCATGCGTCCAGGGCAACTGAAGCTTTCTTT.

There are many counts of this clonotype. The genes are TRBV29-1 and TRBJ2-3; D is unclear. This CDR3 is built from 13 residues. The V end lost 4 bases, the J end lost 0 bases, and 8 bases lay between the germline ends. From germline, CDR1 is SQVTM and CDR2 ANQGSEA. The CDR3 here is CSVGDISTDTQYF. The CDR3 DNA sequence: TGCAGCGTTGGAGACATTAGCACAGATACGCAGTATTTT.

The rearrangement uses TRBV2 and TRBJ1-5; D not resolved. There are 14 residues in the CDR3. V shed 3 bases and J shed 7 bases, with 13 bases lying between them. The germline V gene has CDR1 SNHLY and CDR2 FYNNEI. CDR3 sequence reads: CASSDPGGTQPQHF. The CDR3 bases are TGTGCCAGCAGTGACCCAGGAGGCACACAGCCCCAGCATTTT.

This clonotype occurred many times. The CDR3 sequence: CAINEGATRTDTQYF. CDR3 in DNA: TGTGCCATCAACGAGGGGGCGACACGCACAGATACGCAGTATTTT. This rearrangement joins TRBV10-3 to TRBJ2-3, with TRBD1 matching 7 bases. The V and J ends lost 7 bases and 1 base, in that order; junction bases with no gene match: 8. Germline-derived CDR1 and CDR2 are ENHRY and SYGVKD. CDR3 length: 15 amino acids.

This clonotype has a count of ten or more. J is TRBJ1-2 and V is TRBV28; 7 bases map to TRBD1. This CDR3 is 14 amino acids long. The V gene end was trimmed by 6 bases and the J gene end by 3 bases; junction bases not matched to a gene: 7. Germline CDR1 and CDR2: MDHEN and SYDVKM. CDR3 sequence (DNA): TGTGCCAGCAGACCGGGACAGAGACACTATGGCTACACCTTC. Amino acid sequence: CASRPGQRHYGYTF.

In its sample, this clonotype was seen many times. V and J are TRBV27 and TRBJ1-1; D is uncertain. Trimming shortened V by 6 bases and J by 1 base, and 12 bases separated the two germline ends. Germline CDR1 reads MNHEY; CDR2 reads SMNVEV (reference sequence). This CDR3 is built from 14 residues. CDR3 DNA: TGTGCCAGCAGCCCCACGGTGGCGAACACTGAAGCTTTCTTT. Amino acid sequence: CASSPTVANTEAFF.

This clonotype has ten or more counts. This sequence joins TRBV20-1 and TRBJ2-3; D gene ambiguous. Trimming left V 2 bases short and J 5 bases short, with 5 bases between. The CDR3 sequence is 11 residues long. CDR1 is DFQATT, CDR2 SNEGSKA, per germline (reference sequence). The CDR3 region has the DNA TGCAGTGCTAGAAAAATAGATACGCAGTATTTT. Its protein product is CSARKIDTQYF.

There are many counts of this clonotype. The CDR3 sequence: CASSLGRQGFSETQYF. CDR3 nucleotides: TGTGCCAGCAGCTTAGGCCGACAGGGGTTCTCAGAGACCCAGTACTTC. The V call is TRBV7-9, the J call TRBJ2-5; 8 nucleotides align to TRBD1. Germline CDR1 reads SEHNR; CDR2 reads FQNEAQ (reference sequence). V gave up 1 base and J gave up 4 bases; unmatched junction bases: 8. CDR3 length: 16 amino acids.

This clonotype was seen at least ten times. V and J are TRBV5-1 and TRBJ2-2; a weak D match, TRBD2 (5 bases). The germline CDR1 and CDR2 sequences are SGHRS and YFSETQ. The CDR3 is 15 residues long. V was shortened by 3 bases and J by 1 base, with 10 bases between the two germline ends. The CDR3 spells CASSSGIGNTGELFF. Here the CDR3 DNA reads TGCGCCAGCAGCTCCGGGATCGGGAACACCGGGGAGCTGTTTTTT.

This clonotype was seen ten or more times. The chain has TRBV9 and TRBJ1-1; maybe TRBD1 (5 bases). Germline V gene lookup returns CDR1 SGDLS and CDR2 YYNGEE. The CDR3 is 15 residues long. Between the trimmed V and J ends, which lost 4 bases and 3 bases, there was a span of 16 bases. The CDR3 DNA reads as TGTGCCAGCAGCCAGGGAGCGGGGGATTACACTGAAGCTTTCTTT. Residues: CASSQGAGDYTEAFF.

This clonotype was seen repeatedly, ten times or more. This chain uses TRBV4-1 with TRBJ2-5, with D unresolved. V dropped 3 bases and J dropped 0 bases, with 14 bases sitting between them. CDR1 is MGHRA, CDR2 YSYEKL, per germline. This CDR3 has 16 residues. CDR3 coding DNA: TGCGCCAGCAGCCACCCGGCTCCTAACTACCAAGAGACCCAGTACTTC. It specifies CASSHPAPNYQETQYF.